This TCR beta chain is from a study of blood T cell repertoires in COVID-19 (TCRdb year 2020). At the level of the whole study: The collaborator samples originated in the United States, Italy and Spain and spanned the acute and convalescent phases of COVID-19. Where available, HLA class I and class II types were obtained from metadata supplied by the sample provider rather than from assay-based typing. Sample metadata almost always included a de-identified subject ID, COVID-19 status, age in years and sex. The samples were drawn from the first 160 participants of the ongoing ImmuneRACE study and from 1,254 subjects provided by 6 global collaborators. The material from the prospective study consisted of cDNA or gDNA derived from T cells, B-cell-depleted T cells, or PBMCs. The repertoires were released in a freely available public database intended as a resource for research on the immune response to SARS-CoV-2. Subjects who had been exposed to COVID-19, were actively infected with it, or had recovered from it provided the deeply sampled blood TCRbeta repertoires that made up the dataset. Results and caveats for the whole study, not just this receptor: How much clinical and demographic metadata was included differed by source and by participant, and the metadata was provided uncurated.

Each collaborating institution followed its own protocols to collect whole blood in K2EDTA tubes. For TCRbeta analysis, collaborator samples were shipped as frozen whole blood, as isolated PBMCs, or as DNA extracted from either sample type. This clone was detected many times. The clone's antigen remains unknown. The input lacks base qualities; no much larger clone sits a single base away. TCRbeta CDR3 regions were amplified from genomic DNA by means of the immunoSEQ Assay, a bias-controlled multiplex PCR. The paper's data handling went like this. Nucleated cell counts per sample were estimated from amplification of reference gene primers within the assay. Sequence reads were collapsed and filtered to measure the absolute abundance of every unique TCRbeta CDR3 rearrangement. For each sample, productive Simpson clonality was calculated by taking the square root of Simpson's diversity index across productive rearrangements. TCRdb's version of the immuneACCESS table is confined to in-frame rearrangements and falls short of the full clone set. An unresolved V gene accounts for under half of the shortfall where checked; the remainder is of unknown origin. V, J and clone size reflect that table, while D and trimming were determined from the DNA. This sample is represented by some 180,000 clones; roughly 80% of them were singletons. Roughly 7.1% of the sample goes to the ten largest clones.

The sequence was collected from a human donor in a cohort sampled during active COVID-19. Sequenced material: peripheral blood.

The sequence in DNA is TGTGCCAGCATTATGACAGGGGGCTATGGCTACACCTTC. This sequence encodes CASIMTGGYGYTF. The chain was built from TRBV6-5 and TRBJ1-2; TRBD1 fits 9 bases in the junction. Sequences MNHEY (CDR1) and SVGAGI (CDR2) are obtained from the germline V gene. After removal of 7 bases from V and 4 bases from J, the junction retains 4 bases not matched to a gene. Inclusive of the bounding cysteine and phenylalanine, the CDR3 is 13 residues long. Kept here is only the CDR3 DNA, which spans 39 bases and is read in frame from base 1.